Listed below are T cell receptor beta chains from one sample, sequenced in a study of CD8+ T cells in alopecia areata. TCRdb's copy holds only in-frame clones and misses some; the assay was immunoSEQ multiplex PCR. Of 150,000 to 250,000 clones detected, roughly three fifths appear once; the ten largest clones hold around 3%. The sequenced sample was CD4+ T cells sorted from blood, obtained at week 4, from a patient treated with tofacitinib. The receptor source for this set is a human donor with alopecia areata. Each CDR3 is given with its conserved first and last residue. A D gene is named only where the DNA matches it firmly. Expanded clones are given a class, and other clones once, few, many or no size at all.

d_gene	v_gene	abundance	len	j_gene	CDR3aa	CDR3nt
NA	TRBV6-5	once	13	TRBJ1-5	CASSYRGNQPQHF	TGTGCCAGCAGTTACCGGGGCAATCAGCCCCAGCATTTT
TRBD2	TRBV19	NA	15	TRBJ2-3	CASRRGTSRTDTQYF	TGTGCCAGTAGGCGAGGGACTAGCCGAACGGATACGCAGTATTTT
NA	TRBV29-1	NA	14	TRBJ2-3	CSASEGGSADTQYF	TGCAGCGCCTCAGAGGGAGGAAGCGCAGATACGCAGTATTTT
NA	TRBV29-1	NA	13	TRBJ2-5	CSVDGYPEETQYF	TGCAGCGTTGACGGTTATCCTGAAGAGACCCAGTACTTC
TRBD1	TRBV5-4	few	14	TRBJ1-1	CASSAIGTGTEAFF	TGTGCCAGCAGCGCTATCGGGACAGGGACTGAAGCTTTCTTT
NA	TRBV7-9	few	15	TRBJ1-3	CASSLRDNSGNTIYF	TGTGCCAGCAGCTTGCGGGACAACTCTGGAAACACCATATATTTT
TRBD1	TRBV7-6	NA	14	TRBJ2-3	CASSLEGEQGAQYF	TGTGCCAGCAGCTTAGAGGGGGAGCAGGGGGCGCAGTATTTT
TRBD1	TRBV5-1	NA	16	TRBJ2-7	CASSLAPGQGSYEQYF	TGCGCCAGCAGCTTGGCTCCGGGACAGGGGAGCTACGAGCAGTACTTC
TRBD1	TRBV7-8	NA	17	TRBJ2-5	CASSKDRGPRTKETQYF	TGTGCCAGCAGCAAAGACAGGGGGCCGCGCACGAAAGAGACCCAGTACTTC
NA	TRBV10-3	NA	13	TRBJ1-1	CAISTHRETEAFF	TGTGCCATCAGTACCCACAGGGAGACTGAAGCTTTCTTT
NA	TRBV6-6	NA	15	TRBJ1-2	CASSADLSRFYGYTF	TGTGCCAGCAGTGCGGACCTAAGCCGTTTCTATGGCTACACCTTC
TRBD2	TRBV15	NA	15	TRBJ2-7	CATSRQGAGAYEQYF	TGTGCCACCAGCAGACAGGGAGCGGGGGCTTACGAGCAGTACTTC
TRBD1	TRBV7-3	NA	12	TRBJ2-7	CASSPGGRQQYF	TGTGCCAGCAGCCCAGGGGGCCGTCAGCAGTACTTC
NA	TRBV19	few	12	TRBJ1-2	CASSQGGNGYTF	TGTGCCAGCTCCCAGGGAGGAAATGGCTACACCTTC
NA	TRBV30	NA	14	TRBJ2-5	CAWNFEEFQETQYF	TGTGCCTGGAACTTCGAGGAGTTCCAAGAGACCCAGTACTTC
NA	TRBV30	NA	13	TRBJ1-4	CAWIGQGNEKLFF	TGTGCCTGGATAGGGCAGGGGAATGAAAAACTGTTTTTT
TRBD1	TRBV30	NA	12	TRBJ1-2	CAFRQGASGYTF	TGTGCCTTCAGACAGGGGGCGTCTGGCTACACCTTC
NA	TRBV7-2	NA	11	TRBJ1-1	CASSLGRLAFF	TGTGCCAGCAGCTTGGGACGGTTAGCTTTCTTT
NA	TRBV30	NA	12	TRBJ2-2	CARGRPAGELFF	TGTGCCCGCGGACGCCCCGCCGGGGAGCTGTTTTTT
NA	TRBV6-6	few	12	TRBJ1-1	CASMVQNTEAFF	TGTGCCAGCATGGTTCAGAACACTGAAGCTTTCTTT
NA	TRBV28	few	14	TRBJ2-7	CASSPSLGIYEQYF	TGTGCCAGCAGCCCCAGCCTAGGGATCTACGAGCAGTACTTC
TRBD1	TRBV30	NA	16	TRBJ2-2	CAWSVLVGTGGGELFF	TGTGCCTGGAGTGTACTCGTCGGGACAGGTGGCGGGGAGCTGTTTTTT
NA	TRBV19	NA	13	TRBJ1-2	CASSIRDFYGYTF	TGTGCCAGTAGTATCCGGGACTTCTATGGCTACACCTTC
NA	TRBV15	once	14	TRBJ1-6	CATSRGLYNSPLHF	TGTGCCACCAGCAGAGGCCTGTACAACTCACCCCTCCACTTT
NA	TRBV10-3	NA	12	TRBJ2-3	CAIKTGKDTQYF	TGTGCCATCAAAACAGGCAAGGATACGCAGTATTTT
TRBD1	TRBV6-6	NA	15	TRBJ2-7	CASSYSGQGAYEQYF	TGTGCCAGCAGTTACTCGGGGCAGGGGGCCTACGAGCAGTACTTC
NA	TRBV2	NA	14	TRBJ2-3	CASSRDSHTDTQYF	TGTGCCAGCAGTCGGGACTCTCACACAGATACGCAGTATTTT
NA	TRBV7-2	few	13	TRBJ2-1	CASSLGSRDEQFF	TGTGCCAGCAGCTTAGGTTCCAGGGATGAGCAGTTCTTC
NA	TRBV5-4	NA	14	TRBJ2-7	CASSSATGGTEQYF	TGTGCCAGCAGCTCCGCGACAGGTGGAACCGAGCAGTACTTC
NA	TRBV7-2	few	13	TRBJ1-2	CASSLGRNYGYTF	TGTGCCAGCAGCTTAGGACGGAACTATGGCTACACCTTC
NA	TRBV28	many	13	TRBJ1-2	CASNPEENYGYTF	TGTGCCAGCAACCCCGAAGAGAACTATGGCTACACCTTC
TRBD2	TRBV28	few	13	TRBJ2-1	CAISSGVWDEQFF	TGTGCCATCTCTAGCGGGGTCTGGGATGAGCAGTTCTTC
NA	TRBV25-1	NA	13	TRBJ1-1	CASSGARRTEAFF	TGTGCCAGCAGTGGGGCCAGAAGGACTGAAGCTTTCTTT
TRBD1	TRBV19	NA	14	TRBJ1-5	CATTGGRSNQPQHF	TGTGCCACTACAGGGGGTCGGAGTAATCAGCCCCAGCATTTT
TRBD1	TRBV11-2	NA	16	TRBJ1-6	CASRRGTGGYNSPLHF	TGTGCCAGCAGGCGGGGGACAGGGGGCTATAATTCACCCCTCCACTTT
TRBD1	TRBV9	NA	16	TRBJ1-2	CASSVVQGQGDYGYTF	TGTGCCAGCAGCGTAGTGCAGGGACAGGGAGACTATGGCTACACCTTC
NA	TRBV20-1	NA	11	TRBJ2-1	CSALIFGEQFF	TGCAGTGCTTTGATTTTCGGTGAGCAGTTCTTC
NA	TRBV30	NA	14	TRBJ1-1	CAWSTLQKGQKSFF	TGTGCCTGGAGTACGCTGCAAAAAGGACAGAAGTCTTTCTTT
NA	TRBV30	NA	11	TRBJ1-2	CAWSVQQGYTF	TGTGCCTGGAGTGTACAGCAGGGCTACACCTTC
TRBD2	TRBV2	NA	17	TRBJ2-2	CASSERFSGVYTGELFF	TGTGCCAGCAGTGAAAGATTTAGCGGGGTCTACACCGGGGAGCTGTTTTTT